The 10 T cell receptor beta chains below all came from one sample that was sequenced in a study of technical replicates of blood from a handful of donors. Some clones are missing from TCRdb's copy, which holds only in-frame ones; the method was immunoSEQ multiplex PCR. The sample holds approximately 76,000 clones, approximately 83% seen once. What was sequenced was PBMCs. These TCRs come from a human donor in good health. Some clones in this sample may be carry-over from other donors' samples.

The J gene is TRBJ1-5, the V gene TRBV19, with unresolved D. Germline V lookup: CDR1 LNHDA, CDR2 SQIVND (reference sequence). V was pared by 7 bases and J by 0 bases, with 7 bases between. This CDR3 is built from 13 residues. The CDR3 coding sequence is TGTGCCAGTAACTGGTATAGCAATCAGCCCCAGCATTTT. This translates into CASNWYSNQPQHF.

The chain's CDR3 is CASSVDGGTQETQYF. DNA of the CDR3: TGTGCCAGCAGCGTAGATGGGGGGACCCAAGAGACCCAGTACTTC. This chain links TRBV9 with TRBJ2-5, with D perhaps matching TRBD2 (6 bases). This CDR3 has 15 amino acids. The V gene's germline CDR1 is SGDLS and CDR2 YYNGEE. V was cut by 0 bases and J by 1 base, with 10 bases left in between.

This chain joins TRBV4-1 and TRBJ2-2; TRBD1 aligns across 9 bases. Germline assignment: CDR1 MGHRA and CDR2 YSYEKL. CDR3 length equals 16 residues. The V segment lost 7 bases and the J segment 2 bases; nucleotides outside the gene matches: 8. DNA of the CDR3: TGCGCCAGCAAGCAACCGGGACAGGGTAACACCGGGGAGCTGTTTTTT. This encodes CASKQPGQGNTGELFF.

This chain links TRBV7-2 with TRBJ2-5; D gene ambiguous. This CDR3 is 14 amino acids long. Germline V gene data show CDR1 as SGHTA and CDR2 as FQGNSA. V was cut by 1 base and J by 5 bases, with 11 bases left in between. CDR3 loop: CASSLGVPPETQYF. The CDR3 DNA reads as TGTGCCAGCAGCTTAGGAGTCCCCCCCGAGACCCAGTACTTC.

This rearrangement joins TRBV18 to TRBJ2-7, with D possibly being TRBD2 (6 bases). The CDR3 runs to 17 residues. V lost 3 bases to trimming and J lost 0 bases, with 18 bases between them. CDR1 is KGHSH, CDR2 LQKENI, per germline. CDR3 in DNA: TGTGCCAGCTCACCCTCCTCCGGGACTGGCTCCTCCTACGAGCAGTACTTC. This gives the protein CASSPSSGTGSSYEQYF.

The chain carries TRBV7-9 and TRBJ2-7, with 8 bases identical to TRBD2. CDR3 size: 14 residues. The germline gives CDR1 SEHNR, CDR2 FQNEAQ (reference sequence). V lost 4 bases to trimming and J lost 7 bases; unmatched junction nucleotides: 9. The chain's CDR3 is CASSSSGGPGEQYF. The CDR3, as DNA: TGTGCCAGCAGCTCCTCGGGGGGGCCGGGGGAGCAGTACTTC.

This clone is a singleton in its sample. The V gene is TRBV4-3, the J gene TRBJ2-1, with a tentative D call TRBD2 (6 bases). Germline lookup yields CDR1 LGHNA and CDR2 YSLEER. V gave up 0 bases and J gave up 12 bases, with 21 bases separating them. The CDR3 loop spans 16 amino acids. In DNA form, the CDR3 reads TGCGCCAGCAGCCAAGATCCAGCGGGCACTCTCAAGGGGCAGTTCTTC. It encodes CASSQDPAGTLKGQFF.

This clone has only a few counts. The chain has TRBV14 and TRBJ2-5, with D possibly being TRBD2 (6 bases). V was shortened by 10 bases and J by 0 bases, with 15 bases between the two germline ends. This CDR3 is 14 amino acids long. CDR1 is SGHDN and CDR2 is FVKESK in the germline V gene. The CDR3 sequence is CATNRDWYQETQYF. CDR3 coding DNA: TGTGCCACTAACCGGGACTGGTACCAAGAGACCCAGTACTTC.

This chain links TRBV10-3 with TRBJ2-3, with D perhaps matching TRBD2 (7 bases). The germline V gene has CDR1 ENHRY and CDR2 SYGVKD. The CDR3 loop spans 15 amino acids. Trimming took 0 bases from V and 3 from J, leaving 10 bases between them. CDR3 bases: TGTGCCATCAGTGAGTCGCGGGGGCCTACAGATACGCAGTATTTT. Its translation: CAISESRGPTDTQYF.

The chain combines TRBV2 with TRBJ2-7; 13 positions match TRBD2. V gave up 2 bases and J gave up 4 bases; unmatched junction bases: 5. The germline gives CDR1 SNHLY, CDR2 FYNNEI. The CDR3 covers 16 residues. The CDR3: CASSESTSGRGYEQYF. CDR3 DNA: TGTGCCAGCAGTGAAAGCACTAGCGGGAGGGGTTACGAGCAGTACTTC.